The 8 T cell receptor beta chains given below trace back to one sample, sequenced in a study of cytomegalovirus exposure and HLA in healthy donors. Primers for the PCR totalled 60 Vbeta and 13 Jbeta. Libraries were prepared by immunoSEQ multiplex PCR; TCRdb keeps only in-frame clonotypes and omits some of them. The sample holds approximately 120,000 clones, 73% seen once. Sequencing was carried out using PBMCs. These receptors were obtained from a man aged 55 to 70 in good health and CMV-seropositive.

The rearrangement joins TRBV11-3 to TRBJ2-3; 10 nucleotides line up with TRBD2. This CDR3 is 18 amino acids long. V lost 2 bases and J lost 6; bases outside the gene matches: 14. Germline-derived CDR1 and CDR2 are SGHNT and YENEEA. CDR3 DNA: TGTGCCAGCAGCTTAAGTTTAGCGGGGGGTCCCCAAAGGGATACGCAGTATTTT. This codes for CASSLSLAGGPQRDTQYF.

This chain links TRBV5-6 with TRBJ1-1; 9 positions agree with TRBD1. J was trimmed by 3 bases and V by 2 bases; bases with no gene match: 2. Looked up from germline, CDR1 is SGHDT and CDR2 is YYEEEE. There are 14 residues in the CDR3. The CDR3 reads CASSFGTGHTEAFF. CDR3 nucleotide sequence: TGTGCCAGCAGCTTCGGGACAGGGCACACTGAAGCTTTCTTT.

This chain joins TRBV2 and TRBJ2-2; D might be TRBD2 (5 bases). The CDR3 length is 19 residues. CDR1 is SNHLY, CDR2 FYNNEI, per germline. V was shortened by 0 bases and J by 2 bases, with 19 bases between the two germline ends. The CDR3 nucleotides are TGTGCCAGCAGTGAAGCGTTACCACTAGTAGCCACAAACACCGGGGAGCTGTTTTTT. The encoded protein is CASSEALPLVATNTGELFF. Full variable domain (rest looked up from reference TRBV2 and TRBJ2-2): EPEVTQTPSHQVTQMGQEVILRCVPISNHLYFYWYRQILGQKVEFLVSFYNNEISEKSEIFDDQFSVERPDGSNFTLKIRSTKLEDSAMYFCASSEALPLVATNTGELFFGEGSRLTVL.

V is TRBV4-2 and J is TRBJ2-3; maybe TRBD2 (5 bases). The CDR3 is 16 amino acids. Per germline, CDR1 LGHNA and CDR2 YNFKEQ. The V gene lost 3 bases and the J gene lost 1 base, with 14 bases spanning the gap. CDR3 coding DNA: TGTGCCAGCAGCCACGGAAACGAGGGTGGCACAGATACGCAGTATTTT. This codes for CASSHGNEGGTDTQYF.

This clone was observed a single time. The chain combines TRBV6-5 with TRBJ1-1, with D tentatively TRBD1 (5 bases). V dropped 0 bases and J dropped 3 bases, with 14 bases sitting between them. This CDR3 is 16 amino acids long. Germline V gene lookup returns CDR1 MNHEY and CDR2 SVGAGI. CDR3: CASSYSRLTRDTEAFF. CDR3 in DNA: TGTGCCAGCAGTTACTCGAGACTTACCAGGGACACTGAAGCTTTCTTT.

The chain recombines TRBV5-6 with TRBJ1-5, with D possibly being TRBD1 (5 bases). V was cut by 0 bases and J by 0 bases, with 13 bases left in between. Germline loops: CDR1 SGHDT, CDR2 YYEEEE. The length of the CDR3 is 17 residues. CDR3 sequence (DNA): TGTGCCAGCAGCTTGGGTCCAGGGCGTTATAGCAATCAGCCCCAGCATTTT. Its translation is CASSLGPGRYSNQPQHF.

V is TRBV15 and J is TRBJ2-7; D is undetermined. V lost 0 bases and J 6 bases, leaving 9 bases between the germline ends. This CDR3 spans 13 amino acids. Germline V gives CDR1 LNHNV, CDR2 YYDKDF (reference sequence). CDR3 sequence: CATSRDQAREQYF. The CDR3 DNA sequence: TGTGCCACCAGCAGAGATCAGGCGCGCGAGCAGTACTTC.

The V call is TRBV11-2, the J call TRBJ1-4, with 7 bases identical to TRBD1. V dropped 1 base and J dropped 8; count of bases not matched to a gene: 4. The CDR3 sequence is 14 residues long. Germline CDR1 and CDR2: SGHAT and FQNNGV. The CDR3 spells CASSLGLDREKLFF. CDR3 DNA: TGTGCCAGCAGCTTAGGGCTGGACAGGGAAAAACTGTTTTTT.